Listed here are 13 T cell receptor beta chains from one sample, sequenced in a study of shared clonotypes between healthy human individuals. Generated by immunoSEQ multiplex PCR, the TCRdb table keeps only in-frame clones and is missing some. The top ten hold 0.3% of the sample, which has about 580,000 clones, 95% to 98% seen once. CD45RO-negative, CCR7-selected cells formed the naive CD8 fraction, which excluded terminally differentiated effector memory CD45RA+ cells. Sequenced input: naive CD8+ T cells sorted from blood. Receptors originate from a young man in good health.

This sequence joins TRBV19 and TRBJ1-5, with 8 bases aligning to TRBD1. Per the germline V gene, CDR1 is LNHDA and CDR2 is SQIVND (reference sequence). Trimming removed 9 bases from V and 3 bases from J; junction bases left unmatched: 10. CDR3 size: 15 residues. The CDR3 protein is CASDAGTGINQPQHF. The CDR3 bases are TGTGCCAGCGACGCCGGGACAGGAATCAATCAGCCCCAGCATTTT.

The chain has TRBV28 and TRBJ2-7, with D possibly matching TRBD2 (6 bases). CDR3 length: 14 amino acids. V gave up 2 bases and J gave up 4 bases, with 12 bases separating them. Germline values: CDR1 MDHEN, CDR2 SYDVKM. CDR3: CASSLDGSRYEQYF. For the CDR3, the DNA is TGTGCCAGCAGTTTAGACGGGAGTAGGTACGAGCAGTACTTC. Complete variable domain (other parts from reference TRBV28 and TRBJ2-7): DVKVTQSSRYLVKRTGEKVFLECVQDMDHENMFWYRQDPGLGLRLIYFSYDVKMKEKGDIPEGYSVSREKKERFSLILESASTNQTSMYLCASSLDGSRYEQYFGPGTRLTVT.

The chain carries TRBV27 and TRBJ1-2; possible D gene TRBD1, 5 bases. CDR3 length: 13 amino acids. Trimming left V 5 bases short and J 7 bases short, with 14 bases between. In germline, CDR1 is MNHEY, CDR2 SMNVEV (reference sequence). CDR3 bases: TGTGCCAGCAGTACGGACATAGCCTTTGGCTACACCTTC. Translated: CASSTDIAFGYTF.

The chain links TRBV7-9 to TRBJ2-3; 9 bases align to TRBD2. Trimming at V came to 2 bases and at J to 0 bases, leaving 6 bases not matched to a gene. CDR1 SEHNR and CDR2 FQNEAQ come from the germline V gene (reference sequence). This CDR3 comprises 17 residues. The chain's CDR3 is CASSLFAGGPSTDTQYF. The CDR3 DNA is TGTGCCAGCAGCTTATTTGCGGGAGGGCCAAGCACAGATACGCAGTATTTT.

The chain has TRBV7-8 and TRBJ1-1, with no clear D. The CDR3 is 15 residues long. The ends were cut back, 2 bases at V and 0 bases at J, with 10 bases in the middle. Germline V lookup: CDR1 SGHVS, CDR2 FQNEAQ. CDR3 region: CASSLHGAMNTEAFF. The CDR3 DNA is TGTGCCAGCAGCTTACATGGAGCCATGAACACTGAAGCTTTCTTT.

The genes are TRBV19 and TRBJ1-5; D is perhaps TRBD1 (5 bases). The CDR3 covers 14 residues. Germline CDR1 reads LNHDA; CDR2 reads SQIVND (reference sequence). The V gene lost 3 bases and the J gene lost 2 bases, with 8 bases spanning the gap. CDR3 DNA sequence: TGTGCCAGTAGTATTGGGGCCGGCAATCAGCCCCAGCATTTT. It yields the protein CASSIGAGNQPQHF. Filled out from reference TRBV19 and TRBJ1-5, the complete variable domain reads DGGITQSPKYLFRKEGQNVTLSCEQNLNHDAMYWYRQDPGQGLRLIYYSQIVNDFQKGDIAEGYSVSREKKESFPLTVTSAQKNPTAFYLCASSIGAGNQPQHFGDGTRLSIL.

The rearrangement uses TRBV18 and TRBJ2-1; D is ambiguous. Germline CDR1 is KGHSH and CDR2 is LQKENI. V lost 2 bases and J 2 bases, leaving 13 bases between the germline ends. The CDR3 has 16 residues. In DNA, the CDR3 is TGTGCCAGCTCACCATTCGGTGATGTGCCCTACAATGAGCAGTTCTTC. It encodes CASSPFGDVPYNEQFF.

The rearrangement uses TRBV9 and TRBJ1-2; D unclear. The V and J ends lost 0 bases and 6 bases respectively, with 15 bases between them. The CDR3 runs 15 residues. Germline V gene lookup returns CDR1 SGDLS and CDR2 YYNGEE. The CDR3 DNA follows: TGTGCCAGCAGCGTAGTCTCAGACCAATGGGATGGCTACACCTTC. Protein sequence: CASSVVSDQWDGYTF.

The chain is built from TRBV27 and TRBJ2-2; 13 nucleotides match TRBD2. The CDR3 length is 15 residues. V was clipped by 5 bases and J by 7 bases; unmatched bases: 4. The germline gives CDR1 MNHEY, CDR2 SMNVEV (reference sequence). CDR3 bases: TGTGCCAGCAGTCCGGGACTAGCGGGATTCGGGGAGCTGTTTTTT. It yields the protein CASSPGLAGFGELFF.

The chain employs TRBV6-1 and TRBJ2-7; possibly TRBD2 for D (6 bases). Germline V lookup: CDR1 MNHNS, CDR2 SASEGT. This CDR3 region has 10 residues. V was shortened by 6 bases and J by 7 bases, with 7 bases between the two germline ends. The CDR3: CASRGGEQYF. CDR3 sequence (DNA): TGTGCCAGCAGGGGAGGAGAGCAGTACTTC.

The rearrangement uses TRBV4-1 and TRBJ1-5; D is undetermined. Germline values: CDR1 MGHRA, CDR2 YSYEKL. The ends were cut back, 0 bases at V and 4 bases at J, with 7 bases in the middle. The CDR3 consists of 14 residues. CDR3 sequence (DNA): TGCGCCAGCAGCCAAGATCTTTCGAATCAGCCCCAGCATTTT. This sequence encodes CASSQDLSNQPQHF.

CDR3 amino acids: CASSQTDTGELFF. The DNA for the CDR3 is TGCGCCAGCAGCCAGACCGACACCGGGGAGCTGTTTTTT. This chain links TRBV4-1 with TRBJ2-2; D unclear. V was shortened by 3 bases and J by 3 bases, with 5 bases between the two germline ends. Germline loops: CDR1 MGHRA, CDR2 YSYEKL. The CDR3 runs to 13 residues.

V usage is TRBV29-1 and J usage is TRBJ1-3; D is undetermined. Germline values: CDR1 SQVTM, CDR2 ANQGSEA. The CDR3 runs 11 residues. V lost 1 base to trimming and J lost 4 bases, with 2 bases between them. The CDR3 region has the DNA TGCAGCGTTGAAGTCGGAAACACCATATATTTT. Its translation: CSVEVGNTIYF.